Reported below is one TCR beta chain. Its antigen is still unknown. This entry belongs to a study of T cells expressing NK-cell markers (dated by TCRdb to about 2020). Context from the whole study: About eight donors provided sorted CD3+CD56+NKG2C+, CD3+CD56+NKG2C- and CD3+CD56-NKG2C+ T-cell subsets, whose TCR beta-chain repertoires were profiled. The study sequenced eight donors, all healthy volunteers chosen at random: three men and five women. Libraries were sequenced as 2 x 150 bp reads on Illumina HiSeq 2000/2500, MiSeq or NextSeq. Of the eight sequenced donors, seven were found to be HCMV-seropositive and one was found to be HCMV-seronegative.

Reading from cysteine to phenylalanine, the CDR3 counts 13 amino acids. Only the protein is on record. The CDR1 and CDR2 encoded by the germline V gene (reference sequence) are DFQATT and SNEGSKA. The reads were generated on an Illumina HiSeq 2000. TCR beta cDNA libraries were made by 5'RACE template switching that added a universal primer site and unique molecular identifiers. cDNA synthesis was primed from the TCR beta constant segment, followed by two successive PCR amplification steps. Regarding the original processing steps: MIGEC was used to demultiplex reads and group reads by UMI, and MiTCR was used to assemble and quantify clonotypes. To exclude erroneous sequences, any TCR cDNA sequence not supported by at least two reads was discarded. The tcR package was used for downstream repertoire analysis, and clonotypes were matched between fractions using CDR3 nucleotide sequence together with V segment. Antigen specificity was annotated against VDJdb with VDJmatch, allowing one amino acid substitution in CDR3. After the reads were reprocessed by TCRdb, one entry was made per CDR3 protein sequence, with no DNA. TCRdb's processing, not the authors', yielded these V and J calls. This sample's table lists about 380,000 distinct CDR3 sequences. The top ten clones comprise 4% to 6.5% of the sample.

A commercial ELISA kit detecting HCMV-specific IgG in serum was used to determine HCMV serostatus. Peripheral blood mononuclear cells were isolated from blood by Ficoll density gradient centrifugation. General conclusions and limits of the study: Those dominant clonotypes were again the most abundant among CD3+CD56-NKG2C+ cells in several donors, at about 25-60.1%. Whether the expanded NKG2C-expressing T cell clones were specific for HCMV antigens remained unclear. In 5 to 7 donors, the dominant CD3+CD56+NKG2C+ clonotypes ranked among the top 10 CD8+ clonotypes, making up about 1.0-7.5% of CD8+ T cells.

This receptor was identified in a man aged 18 to 70 in good health. Sample: blood T cells: a sorted CD56 or NKG2C T cell subset, CD4+ or CD8+ T cells, or bulk PBMC T cells (not recorded which). The V gene is TRBV20-1 and the J gene is TRBJ2-1; TCRdb selects TRBD2, and the lack of DNA leaves this call unchecked. The CDR3: CSATPEYSVGQFF.